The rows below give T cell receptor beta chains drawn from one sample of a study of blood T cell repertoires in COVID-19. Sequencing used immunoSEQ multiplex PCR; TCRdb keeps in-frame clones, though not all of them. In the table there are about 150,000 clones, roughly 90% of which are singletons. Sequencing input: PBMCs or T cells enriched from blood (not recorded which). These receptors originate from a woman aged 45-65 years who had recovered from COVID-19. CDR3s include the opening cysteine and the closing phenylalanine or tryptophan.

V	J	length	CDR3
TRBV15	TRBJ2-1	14	CATSFSWGGDEQFF
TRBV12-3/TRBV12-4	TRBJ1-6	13	CASSPDQVSPLHF
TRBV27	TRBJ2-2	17	CASSLMRTGGNTGELFF
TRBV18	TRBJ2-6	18	CASSPDPQGLAGANVLTF
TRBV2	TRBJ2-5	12	CASGTLQETQYF
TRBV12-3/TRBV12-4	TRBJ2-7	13	CASSLGLVYEQYF
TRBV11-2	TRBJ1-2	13	CASSSPFPGSYTF
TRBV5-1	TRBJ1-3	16	CASSFDGQGGGNTIYF
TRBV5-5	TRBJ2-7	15	CASSLSPGGVFEQYF
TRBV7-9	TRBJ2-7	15	CASSLRGGPDYEQYF
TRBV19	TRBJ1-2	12	CASSIDRGGYTF
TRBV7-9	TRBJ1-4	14	CASSPDRVDEKLFF
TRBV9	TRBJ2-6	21	CASSVGREKGQGSPGANVLTF
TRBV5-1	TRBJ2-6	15	CASSMGDRGANVLTF
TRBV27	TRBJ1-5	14	CASSHRDSNQPQHF
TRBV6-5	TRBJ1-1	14	CASRDTGVNTEAFF
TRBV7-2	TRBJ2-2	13	CASSLQGTGELFF
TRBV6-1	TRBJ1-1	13	CASSEGDQGDAFF
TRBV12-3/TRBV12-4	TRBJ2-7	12	CASSFGRDKQYF
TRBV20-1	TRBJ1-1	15	CSASFGDRGFPEAFF
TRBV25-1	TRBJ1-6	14	CASSTTGNASPLHF
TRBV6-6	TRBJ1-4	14	CATTSTGLNEKLFF
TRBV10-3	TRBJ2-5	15	CAISLGTASQETQYF